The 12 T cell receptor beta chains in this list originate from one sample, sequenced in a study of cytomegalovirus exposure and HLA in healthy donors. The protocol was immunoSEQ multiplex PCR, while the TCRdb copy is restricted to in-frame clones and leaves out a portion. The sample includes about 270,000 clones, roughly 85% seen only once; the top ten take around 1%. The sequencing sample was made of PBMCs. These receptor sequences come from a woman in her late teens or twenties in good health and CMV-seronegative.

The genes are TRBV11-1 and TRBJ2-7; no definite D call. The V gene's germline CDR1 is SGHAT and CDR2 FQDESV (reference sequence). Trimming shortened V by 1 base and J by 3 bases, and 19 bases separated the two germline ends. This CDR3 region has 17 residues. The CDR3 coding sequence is TGTGCCAGCAGCTTAGAGTCACTGGAAGGAACAGACTACGAGCAGTACTTC. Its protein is CASSLESLEGTDYEQYF.

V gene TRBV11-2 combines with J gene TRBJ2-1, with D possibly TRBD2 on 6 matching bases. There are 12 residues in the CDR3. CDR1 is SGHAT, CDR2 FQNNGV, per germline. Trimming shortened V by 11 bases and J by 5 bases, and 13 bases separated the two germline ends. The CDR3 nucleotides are TGTGCCGTTAGCGGTCCTAACAATGAGCAGTTCTTC. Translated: CAVSGPNNEQFF.

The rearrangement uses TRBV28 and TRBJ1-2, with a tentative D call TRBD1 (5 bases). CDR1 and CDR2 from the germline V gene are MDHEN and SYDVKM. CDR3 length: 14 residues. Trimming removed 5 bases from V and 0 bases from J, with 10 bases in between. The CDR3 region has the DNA TGTGCCAGCAGTCTGACAGAAACTAACTATGGCTACACCTTC. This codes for CASSLTETNYGYTF.

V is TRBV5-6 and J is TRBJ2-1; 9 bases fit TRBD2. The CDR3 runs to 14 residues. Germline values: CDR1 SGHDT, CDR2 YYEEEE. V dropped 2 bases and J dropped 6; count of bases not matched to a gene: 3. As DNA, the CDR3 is TGTGCCAGCAGCTTTGCGGGGGGGATCAATGAGCAGTTCTTC. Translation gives CASSFAGGINEQFF.

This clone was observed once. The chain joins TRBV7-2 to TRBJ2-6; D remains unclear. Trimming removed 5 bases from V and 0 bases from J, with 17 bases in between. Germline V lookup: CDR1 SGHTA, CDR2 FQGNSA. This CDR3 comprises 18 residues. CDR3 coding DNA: TGTGCCAGCAGCCCTAGAGGCTCCCGGAGCTCTGGGGCCAACGTCCTGACTTTC. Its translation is CASSPRGSRSSGANVLTF.

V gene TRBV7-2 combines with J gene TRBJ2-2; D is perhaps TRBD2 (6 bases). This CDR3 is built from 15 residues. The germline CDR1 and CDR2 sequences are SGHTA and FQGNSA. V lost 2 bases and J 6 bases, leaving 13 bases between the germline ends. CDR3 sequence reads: CASSLMRGLAGELFF. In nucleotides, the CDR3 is TGTGCCAGCAGCTTAATGCGGGGTTTGGCCGGGGAGCTGTTTTTT. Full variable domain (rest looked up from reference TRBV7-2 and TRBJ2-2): GAGVSQSPSNKVTEKGKDVELRCDPISGHTALYWYRQSLGQGLEFLIYFQGNSAPDKSGLPSDRFSAERTGGSVSTLTIQRTQQEDSAVYLCASSLMRGLAGELFFGEGSRLTVL.

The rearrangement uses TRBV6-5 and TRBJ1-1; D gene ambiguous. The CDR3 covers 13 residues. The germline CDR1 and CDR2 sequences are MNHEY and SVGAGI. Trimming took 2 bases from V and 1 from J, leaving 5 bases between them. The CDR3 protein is CASSYGRNTEAFF. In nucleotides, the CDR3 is TGTGCCAGCAGTTACGGCAGGAACACTGAAGCTTTCTTT.

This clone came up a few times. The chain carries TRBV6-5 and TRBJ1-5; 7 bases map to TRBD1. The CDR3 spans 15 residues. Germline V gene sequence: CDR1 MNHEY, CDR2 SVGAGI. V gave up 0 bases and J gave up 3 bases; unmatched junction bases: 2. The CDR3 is CASSYSGTVNQPQHF. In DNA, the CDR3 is TGTGCCAGCAGTTACTCCGGGACAGTCAATCAGCCCCAGCATTTT.

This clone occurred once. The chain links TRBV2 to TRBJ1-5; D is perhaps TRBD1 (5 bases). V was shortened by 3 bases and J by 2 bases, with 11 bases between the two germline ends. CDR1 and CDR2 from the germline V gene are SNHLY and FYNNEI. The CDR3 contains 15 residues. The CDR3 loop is CASSEGGKGNQPQHF. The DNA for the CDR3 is TGTGCCAGCAGTGAGGGGGGAAAGGGCAATCAGCCCCAGCATTTT.

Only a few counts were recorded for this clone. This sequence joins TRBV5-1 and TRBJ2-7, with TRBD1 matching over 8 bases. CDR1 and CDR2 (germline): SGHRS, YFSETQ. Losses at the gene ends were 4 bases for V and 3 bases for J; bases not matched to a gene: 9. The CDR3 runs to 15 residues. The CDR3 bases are TGCGCCAGCAGCCTCCGGGACAGGATGATCTACGAGCAGTACTTC. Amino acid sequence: CASSLRDRMIYEQYF.

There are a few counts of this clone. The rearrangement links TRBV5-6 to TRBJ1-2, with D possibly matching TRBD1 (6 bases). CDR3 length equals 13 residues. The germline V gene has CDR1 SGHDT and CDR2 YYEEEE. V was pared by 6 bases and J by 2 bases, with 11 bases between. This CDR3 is CASTPGQNYGYTF. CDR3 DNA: TGTGCCAGCACCCCAGGACAGAACTATGGCTACACCTTC.

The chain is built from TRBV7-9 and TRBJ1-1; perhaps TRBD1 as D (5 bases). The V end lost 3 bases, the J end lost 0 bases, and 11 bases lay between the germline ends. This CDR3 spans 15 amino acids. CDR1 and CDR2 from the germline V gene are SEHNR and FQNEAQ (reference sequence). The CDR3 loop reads CASSFQGVMNTEAFF. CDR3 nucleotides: TGTGCCAGCAGCTTTCAAGGGGTAATGAACACTGAAGCTTTCTTT. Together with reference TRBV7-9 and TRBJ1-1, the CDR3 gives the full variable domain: DTGVSQNPRHKITKRGQNVTFRCDPISEHNRLYWYRQTLGQGPEFLTYFQNEAQLEKSRLLSDRFSAERPKGSFSTLEIQRTEQGDSAMYLCASSFQGVMNTEAFFGQGTRLTVV.